This T cell receptor (beta chain) was sequenced for a study of control samples from healthy donors and cancer patients. The CDR3 contains 13 residues. CDR1 and CDR2 from the germline V gene are SGHAT and FQNNGV. Trimming shortened V by 3 bases and J by 1 base, and 6 bases separated the two germline ends. The repertoire was sequenced with immunoSEQ multiplex PCR; TCRdb's copy has only in-frame clones and lacks some. The sample carries roughly 120,000 clones, 80% to 95% recorded once. This receptor was obtained from a woman between 18 and 30 years old in good health. The chain recombines TRBV11-2 with TRBJ1-1; a possible D gene is TRBD1 (5 bases). Source material: blood. CDR3 coding DNA: TGTGCCAGCAGCTTTAGGGGGAACACTGAAGCTTTCTTT. It encodes CASSFRGNTEAFF.